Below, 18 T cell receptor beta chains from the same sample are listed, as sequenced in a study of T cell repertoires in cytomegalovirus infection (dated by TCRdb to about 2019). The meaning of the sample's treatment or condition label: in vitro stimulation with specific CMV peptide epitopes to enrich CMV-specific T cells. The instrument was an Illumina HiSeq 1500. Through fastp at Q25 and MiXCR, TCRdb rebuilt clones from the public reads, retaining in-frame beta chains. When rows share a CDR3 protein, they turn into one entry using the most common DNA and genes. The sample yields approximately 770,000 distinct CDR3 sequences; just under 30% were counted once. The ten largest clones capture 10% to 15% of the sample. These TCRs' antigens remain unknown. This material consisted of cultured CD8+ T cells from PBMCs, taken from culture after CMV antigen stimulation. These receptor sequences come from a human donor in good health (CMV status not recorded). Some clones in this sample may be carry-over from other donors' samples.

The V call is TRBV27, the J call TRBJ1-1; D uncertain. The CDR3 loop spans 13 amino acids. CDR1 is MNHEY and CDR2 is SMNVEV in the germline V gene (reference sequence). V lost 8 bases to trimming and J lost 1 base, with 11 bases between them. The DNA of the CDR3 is TGTGCCAGCCGATGGGTCGGGAACACTGAAGCTTTCTTT. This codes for CASRWVGNTEAFF.

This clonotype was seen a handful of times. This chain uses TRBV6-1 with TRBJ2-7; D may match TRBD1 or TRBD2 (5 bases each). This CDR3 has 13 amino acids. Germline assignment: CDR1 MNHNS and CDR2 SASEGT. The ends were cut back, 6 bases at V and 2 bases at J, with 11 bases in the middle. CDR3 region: CASSTGTPYEQYF. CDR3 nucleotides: TGTGCCAGCAGCACCGGGACGCCCTACGAGCAGTACTTC.

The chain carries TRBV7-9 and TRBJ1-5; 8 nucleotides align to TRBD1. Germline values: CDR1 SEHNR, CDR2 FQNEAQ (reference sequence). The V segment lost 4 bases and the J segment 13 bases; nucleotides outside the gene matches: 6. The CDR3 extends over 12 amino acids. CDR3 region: CASSSGGPLQHF. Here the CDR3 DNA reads TGTGCCAGCAGCTCAGGGGGCCCACTGCAGCATTTT.

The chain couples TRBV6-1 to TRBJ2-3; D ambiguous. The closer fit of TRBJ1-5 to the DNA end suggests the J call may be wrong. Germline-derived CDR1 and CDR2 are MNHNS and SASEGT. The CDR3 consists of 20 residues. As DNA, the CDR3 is TGTGCCAGCAGTGAAGCGAAGCTATACCTATCGGGCCCACGGACGGATACGCAGCATTTT. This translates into CASSEAKLYLSGPRTDTQHF.

CDR3 nucleotides: TGCAGTTCTTCCGGGCCGACCCCTAAAGAGACCCAGTACTTC. Encoded protein: CSSSGPTPKETQYF. J is TRBJ2-5 and V is TRBV20-1, with unresolved D. Trimming took off 8 bases at V and 3 bases at J, with 19 bases between the two ends. Per germline, CDR1 DFQATT and CDR2 SNEGSKA (reference sequence). CDR3 size: 14 residues.

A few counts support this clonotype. Written as DNA, the CDR3 is TGTGCCAGCACCGGACAGGGTGAAGCTTTCTTT. It translates to CASTGQGEAFF. The V and J genes are TRBV7-9 and TRBJ1-1; TRBD1 matches at 8 bases. J was trimmed by 7 bases and V by 7 bases; bases with no gene match: 2. This CDR3 spans 11 amino acids. Germline V gene sequence: CDR1 SEHNR, CDR2 FQNEAQ (reference sequence).

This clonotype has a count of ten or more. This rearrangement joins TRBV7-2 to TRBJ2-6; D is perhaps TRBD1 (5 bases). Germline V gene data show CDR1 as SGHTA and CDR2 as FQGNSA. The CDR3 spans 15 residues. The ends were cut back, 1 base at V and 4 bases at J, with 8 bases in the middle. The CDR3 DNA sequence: TGTGCCAGCAGCTTAGGGGGCTTGGGGGCCAACGTCCTGACTTTC. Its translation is CASSLGGLGANVLTF.

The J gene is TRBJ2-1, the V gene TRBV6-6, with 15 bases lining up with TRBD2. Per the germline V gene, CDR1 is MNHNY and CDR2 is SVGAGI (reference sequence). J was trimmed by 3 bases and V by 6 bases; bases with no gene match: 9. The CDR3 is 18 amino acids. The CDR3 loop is CASSQGLAGGTNYNEQFF. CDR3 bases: TGTGCCAGCAGCCAGGGACTAGCGGGGGGAACAAACTACAATGAGCAGTTCTTC.

DNA for the CDR3: TGTGCCAGCAGTGAAGGGTCAGACCAAGAGACCCAGTACTTC. It translates to CASSEGSDQETQYF. The chain carries TRBV6-1 and TRBJ2-5; no reliable D call. Germline-derived CDR1 and CDR2 are MNHNS and SASEGT. V lost 1 base and J lost 0, with 6 bases in between. The CDR3 spans 14 residues.

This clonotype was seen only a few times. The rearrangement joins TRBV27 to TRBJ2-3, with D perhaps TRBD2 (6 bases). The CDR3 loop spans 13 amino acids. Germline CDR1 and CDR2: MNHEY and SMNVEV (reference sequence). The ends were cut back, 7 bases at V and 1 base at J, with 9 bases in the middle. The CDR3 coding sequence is TGTGCCAGCAAGTGGGGGGGCACAGATACGCAGTATTTT. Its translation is CASKWGGTDTQYF.

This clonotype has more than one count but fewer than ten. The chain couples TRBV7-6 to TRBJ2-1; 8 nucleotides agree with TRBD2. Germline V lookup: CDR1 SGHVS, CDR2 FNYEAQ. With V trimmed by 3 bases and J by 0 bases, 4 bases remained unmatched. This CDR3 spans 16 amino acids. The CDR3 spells CASSLGGGLSYNEQFF. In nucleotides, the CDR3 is TGTGCCAGCAGCTTGGGCGGGGGGCTCTCCTACAATGAGCAGTTCTTC.

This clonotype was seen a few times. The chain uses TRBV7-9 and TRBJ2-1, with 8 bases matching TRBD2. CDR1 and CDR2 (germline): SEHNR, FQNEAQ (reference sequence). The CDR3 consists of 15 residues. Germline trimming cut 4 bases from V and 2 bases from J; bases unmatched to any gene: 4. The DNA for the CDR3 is TGTGCCAGCAGCTCATCGCGGGGGGCCTACAATGAGCAGTTCTTC. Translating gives CASSSSRGAYNEQFF.

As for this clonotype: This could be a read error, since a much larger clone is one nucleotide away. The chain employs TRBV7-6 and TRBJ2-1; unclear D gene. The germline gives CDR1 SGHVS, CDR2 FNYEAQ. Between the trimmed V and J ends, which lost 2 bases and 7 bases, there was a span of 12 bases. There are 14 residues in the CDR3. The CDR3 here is CASSLKSIVNEQFF. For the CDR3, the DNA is TGTGCCAGCAGCTTAAAGTCGATAGTAAATGAGCAGTTCTTC.

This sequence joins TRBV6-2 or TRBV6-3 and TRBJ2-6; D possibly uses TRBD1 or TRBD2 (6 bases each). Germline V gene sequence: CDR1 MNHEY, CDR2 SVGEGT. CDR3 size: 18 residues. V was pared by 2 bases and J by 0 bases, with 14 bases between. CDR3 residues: CASSYIYREDSGANVLTF. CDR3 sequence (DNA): TGTGCCAGCAGTTACATATACAGGGAGGACTCTGGGGCCAACGTCCTGACTTTC.

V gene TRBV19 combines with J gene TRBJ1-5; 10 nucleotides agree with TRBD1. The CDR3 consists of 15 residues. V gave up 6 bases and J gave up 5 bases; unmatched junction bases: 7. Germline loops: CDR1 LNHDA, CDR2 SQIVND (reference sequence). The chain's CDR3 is CASSLDRGGDQPQHF. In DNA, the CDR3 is TGTGCCAGTAGCCTGGACAGGGGGGGAGATCAGCCCCAGCATTTT. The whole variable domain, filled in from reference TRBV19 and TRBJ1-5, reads DGGITQSPKYLFRKEGQNVTLSCEQNLNHDAMYWYRQDPGQGLRLIYYSQIVNDFQKGDIAEGYSVSREKKESFPLTVTSAQKNPTAFYLCASSLDRGGDQPQHFGDGTRLSIL.

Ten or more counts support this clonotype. The CDR3 region is CASSPRNGGAYTQYF. In DNA, the CDR3 is TGTGCCAGCAGCCCAAGAAACGGGGGGGCATATACGCAGTATTTT. The genes are TRBV11-2 and TRBJ2-3, with 8 nucleotides matching TRBD2. Germline V gives CDR1 SGHAT, CDR2 FQNNGV. Trimming took 5 bases from V and 7 from J; bases not matched to a gene: 11. The CDR3 is 15 residues long.

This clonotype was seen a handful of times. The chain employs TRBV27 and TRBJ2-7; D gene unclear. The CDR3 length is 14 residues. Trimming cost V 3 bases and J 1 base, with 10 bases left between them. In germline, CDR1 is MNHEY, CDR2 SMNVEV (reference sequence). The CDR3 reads CASSLVGKSYEQYF. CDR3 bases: TGTGCCAGCAGTTTGGTGGGCAAGTCCTACGAGCAGTACTTC.

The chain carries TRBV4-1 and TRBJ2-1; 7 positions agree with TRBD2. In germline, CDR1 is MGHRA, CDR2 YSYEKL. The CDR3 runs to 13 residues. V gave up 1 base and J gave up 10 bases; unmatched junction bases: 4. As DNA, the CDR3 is TGCGCCAGCAGCCAAGTTGCGGGGGTCGAGCAGTTCTTC. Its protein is CASSQVAGVEQFF.